This T cell receptor (beta chain) was identified in a study of patients and donors after allogeneic stem cell transplantation. TCRdb called the RT-PCR reads again in MiXCR, with one record for every CDR3 protein. This table holds some 31,000 distinct CDR3 sequences, more than 35% found once. V was pared by 1 base and J by 0 bases, with 5 bases between. This CDR3 contains 14 residues. CDR1 SGHVS and CDR2 FQNEAQ come from the germline V gene. The sequencing sample was made of blood, either unsorted or a sorted T cell fraction (not recorded which). The rearrangement links TRBV7-8 to TRBJ2-3; D ambiguous. The receptor's source is a human donor who was either an allogeneic HSCT recipient or a stem cell or donor lymphocyte infusion donor (not recorded which). It is not recorded whose cells these are; they may come from a transplant donor. CDR3: CASSLVPSTDTQYF. CDR3 in DNA: TGTGCCAGCAGCTTAGTACCTAGCACAGATACGCAGTATTTT.